This entry is about one T cell receptor (beta chain). In the study's own analysis: The assay estimated nucleated cells by amplifying reference gene primers. Sequenced by immunoSEQ multiplex PCR; TCRdb stores in-frame clones only, minus some. V, J and clone size derive from that table, while D and trimming were established from the DNA sequence. The data hold 140,000 to 150,000 clones, with 80% to 90% observed a single time. This sample is part of a study of blood T cell repertoires in COVID-19. Study in general: Donors in the United States, Italy and Spain gave samples during acute or convalescent COVID-19.

Germline assignment: CDR1 MGHDK and CDR2 SYGVNS. V gave up 1 base and J gave up 8 bases; unmatched junction bases: 12. The length of the CDR3 is 16 residues. The receptor was isolated from a woman aged 45-65 years with active or convalescent COVID-19. Sequencing used peripheral blood. This chain uses TRBV25-1 with TRBJ1-2, with 8 bases aligning to TRBD1. The CDR3 loop reads CASSESRLTGGYGYTF. CDR3 in DNA: TGTGCCAGCAGTGAATCCCGACTAACAGGGGGGTACGGCTACACCTTC.